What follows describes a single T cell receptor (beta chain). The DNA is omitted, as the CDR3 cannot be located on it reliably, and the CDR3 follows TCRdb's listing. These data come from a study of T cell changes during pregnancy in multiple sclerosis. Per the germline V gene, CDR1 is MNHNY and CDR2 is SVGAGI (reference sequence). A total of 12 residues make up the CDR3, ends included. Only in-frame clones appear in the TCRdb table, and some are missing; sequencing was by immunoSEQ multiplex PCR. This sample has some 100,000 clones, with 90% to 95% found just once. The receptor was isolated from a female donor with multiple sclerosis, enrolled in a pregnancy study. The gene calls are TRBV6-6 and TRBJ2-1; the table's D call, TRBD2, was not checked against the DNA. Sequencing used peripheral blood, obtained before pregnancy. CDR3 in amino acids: CASSSGGNEQFF.